This T cell receptor beta chain was identified during a study of blood T cell repertoires in COVID-19. Germline V CDR1 and CDR2: SEHNR, FQNEAQ (reference sequence). CDR3 length: 15 residues. V gave up 5 bases and J gave up 2 bases; unmatched junction bases: 8. Only in-frame clones appear in the TCRdb table, and some are missing; sequencing was by immunoSEQ multiplex PCR. The data contain around 300,000 clones, 87% of them singletons. This clone has a handful of counts. The rearrangement uses TRBV7-9 and TRBJ2-7; 8 bases match TRBD1. Material for sequencing was PBMCs or T cells enriched from blood (not recorded which). This clonotype was obtained from a woman aged 25 to 45 who had recovered from COVID-19. CDR3 region: CASSPDRTGTYEQYF. For the CDR3, the DNA is TGTGCCAGCAGCCCCGACCGGACAGGGACCTACGAGCAGTACTTC. The full variable domain, completed using reference TRBV7-9 and TRBJ2-7, is DTGVSQNPRHKITKRGQNVTFRCDPISEHNRLYWYRQTLGQGPEFLTYFQNEAQLEKSRLLSDRFSAERPKGSFSTLEIQRTEQGDSAMYLCASSPDRTGTYEQYFGPGTRLTVT.